This entry is about one T cell receptor (beta chain). The CDR3 loop spans 15 amino acids. Per germline, CDR1 DFQATT and CDR2 SNEGSKA (reference sequence). Trimming took 8 bases from V and 5 from J; bases not matched to a gene: 16. The data belong to a study of identical twins. A single record per CDR3 protein comes from TCRdb applying MiXCR to the 5' RACE reads. The sample yields under 800,000 distinct CDR3 sequences, roughly 20% seen once. These same data were also listed under a study on T cells expressing NK-cell markers. Turning to that study: In sorted CD3+CD56+NKG2C+, CD3+CD56+NKG2C- and CD3+CD56-NKG2C+ T cells, TCR beta repertoires were obtained.

The rearrangement joins TRBV20-1 to TRBJ2-7; 9 bases match TRBD2. Sequenced material: PBMCs. The clonotype comes from a woman in her late teens or twenties in good health. The CDR3 DNA follows: TGCAGTACCCGAAGGGGGGGTAGCGGGAGCGACGAGCAGTACTTC. Protein product: CSTRRGGSGSDEQYF.